This TCR beta chain appears in the sequencing data of a study of cytomegalovirus exposure and HLA in healthy donors. Study-level points and caveats: The classifier reportedly diagnosed cytomegalovirus status with high specificity and sensitivity. Most TCRs appeared rarely, but some public TCRs recurred in many donors. In vitro testing confirmed a few CMV-associated chains as specific for CMV antigens.

As to this clone: Its cognate antigen is unknown.

Produced via immunoSEQ multiplex PCR; TCRdb's table is partial and in-frame only. The data contain more than 95,000 clones, about 86% of them singletons. The germline V and J ends were trimmed by 6 bases and 0 bases, with 15 bases remaining between them. Germline CDR1 MDHEN, CDR2 SYDVKM. The CDR3 contains 17 residues. The genes are TRBV28 and TRBJ2-6, with no clear D. The sequenced material came from PBMCs. This receptor was obtained from a woman under 30 in good health and CMV-seropositive. CDR3 sequence: CASSSLTRISGANVLTF. CDR3 coding DNA: TGTGCCAGCAGCTCTCTTACGAGGATCTCTGGGGCCAACGTCCTGACTTTC.